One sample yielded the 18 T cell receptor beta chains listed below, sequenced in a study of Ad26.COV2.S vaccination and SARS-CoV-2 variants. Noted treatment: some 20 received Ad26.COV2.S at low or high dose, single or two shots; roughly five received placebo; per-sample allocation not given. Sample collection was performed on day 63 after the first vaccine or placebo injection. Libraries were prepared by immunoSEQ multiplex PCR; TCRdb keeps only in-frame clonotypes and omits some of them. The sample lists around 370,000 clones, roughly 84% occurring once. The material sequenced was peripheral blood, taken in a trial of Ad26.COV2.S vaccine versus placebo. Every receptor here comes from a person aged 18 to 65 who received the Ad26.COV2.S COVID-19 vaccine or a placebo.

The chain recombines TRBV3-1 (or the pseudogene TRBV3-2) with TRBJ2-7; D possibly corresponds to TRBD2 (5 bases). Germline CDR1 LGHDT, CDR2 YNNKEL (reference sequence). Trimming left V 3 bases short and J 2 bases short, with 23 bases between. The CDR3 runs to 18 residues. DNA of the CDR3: TGTGCCAGCAGCCAGACCAGACCCCCGGGGTACCGAACCTACGAGCAGTACTTC. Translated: CASSQTRPPGYRTYEQYF.

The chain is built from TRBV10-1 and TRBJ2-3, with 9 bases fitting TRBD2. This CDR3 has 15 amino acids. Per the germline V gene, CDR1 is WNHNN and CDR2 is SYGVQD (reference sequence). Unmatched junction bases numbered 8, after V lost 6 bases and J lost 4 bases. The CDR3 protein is CASSAGTSSPDTQYF. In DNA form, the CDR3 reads TGCGCCAGCAGCGCAGGGACTAGCAGCCCAGATACGCAGTATTTT.

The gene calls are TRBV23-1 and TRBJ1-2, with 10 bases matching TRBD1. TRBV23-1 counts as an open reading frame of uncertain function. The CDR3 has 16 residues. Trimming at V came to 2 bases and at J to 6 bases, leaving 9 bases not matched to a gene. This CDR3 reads CASSQGRDRGHHGYTF. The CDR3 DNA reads TGCGCCAGCAGTCAAGGCCGGGACAGGGGACACCATGGCTACACCTTC.

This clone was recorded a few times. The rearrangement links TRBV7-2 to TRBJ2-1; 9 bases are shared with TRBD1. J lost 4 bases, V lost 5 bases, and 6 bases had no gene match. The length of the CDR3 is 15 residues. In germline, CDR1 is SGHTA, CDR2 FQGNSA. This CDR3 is CASSLDRGGYNEQFF. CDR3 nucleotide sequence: TGTGCCAGCAGCCTGGACAGGGGAGGGTACAATGAGCAGTTCTTC.

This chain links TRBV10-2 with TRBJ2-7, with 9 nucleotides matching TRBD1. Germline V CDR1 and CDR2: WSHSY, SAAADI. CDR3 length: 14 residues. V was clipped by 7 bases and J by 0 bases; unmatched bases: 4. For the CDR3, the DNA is TGCGCCAGCACTCTGACAGGGGGCTCCTACGAGCAGTACTTC. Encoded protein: CASTLTGGSYEQYF.

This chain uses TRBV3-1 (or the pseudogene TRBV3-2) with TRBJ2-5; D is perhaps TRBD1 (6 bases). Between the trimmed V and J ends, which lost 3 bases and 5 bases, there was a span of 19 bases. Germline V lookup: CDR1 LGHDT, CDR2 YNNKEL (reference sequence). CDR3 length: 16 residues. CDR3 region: CASSHPSGVGLETQYF. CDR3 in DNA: TGTGCCAGCAGCCACCCTTCAGGGGTGGGTCTGGAGACCCAGTACTTC.

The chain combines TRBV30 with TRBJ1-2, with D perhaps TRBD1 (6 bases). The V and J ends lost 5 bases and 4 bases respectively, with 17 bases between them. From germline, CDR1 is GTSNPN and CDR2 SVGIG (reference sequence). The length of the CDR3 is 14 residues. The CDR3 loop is CAWSRGAPAYGYTF. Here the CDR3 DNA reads TGTGCCTGGTCCCGGGGGGCCCCCGCCTATGGCTACACCTTC.

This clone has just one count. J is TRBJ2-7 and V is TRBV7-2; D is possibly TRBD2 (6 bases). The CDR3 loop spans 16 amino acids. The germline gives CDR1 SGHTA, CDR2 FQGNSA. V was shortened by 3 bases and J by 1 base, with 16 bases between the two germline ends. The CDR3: CASSFNWAGNSYEQYF. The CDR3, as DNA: TGTGCCAGCAGCTTTAATTGGGCGGGGAATTCCTACGAGCAGTACTTC.

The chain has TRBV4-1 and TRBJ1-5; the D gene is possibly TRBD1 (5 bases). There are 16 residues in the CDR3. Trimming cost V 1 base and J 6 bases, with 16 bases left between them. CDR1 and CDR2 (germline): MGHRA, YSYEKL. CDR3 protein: CASSQGGLRPTQPQHF. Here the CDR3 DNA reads TGCGCCAGCAGCCAAGGGGGACTTCGGCCAACTCAGCCCCAGCATTTT.

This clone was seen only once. This CDR3 reads CASSIAGNTIYF. The CDR3 DNA reads as TGTGCCAGTAGTATCGCTGGAAACACCATATATTTT. The V and J genes are TRBV19 and TRBJ1-3; no definite D call. The germline V and J ends were trimmed by 3 bases and 2 bases, with 2 bases remaining between them. This CDR3 region has 12 residues. Germline V gene lookup returns CDR1 LNHDA and CDR2 SQIVND (reference sequence).

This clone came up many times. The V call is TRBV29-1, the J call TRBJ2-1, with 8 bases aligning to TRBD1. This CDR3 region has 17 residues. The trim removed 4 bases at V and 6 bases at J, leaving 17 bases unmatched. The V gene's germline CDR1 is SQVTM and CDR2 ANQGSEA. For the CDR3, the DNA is TGCAGCGTTGTAGTACAGGGGGATCCTAACTTCAGCAATGAGCAGTTCTTC. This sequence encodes CSVVVQGDPNFSNEQFF.

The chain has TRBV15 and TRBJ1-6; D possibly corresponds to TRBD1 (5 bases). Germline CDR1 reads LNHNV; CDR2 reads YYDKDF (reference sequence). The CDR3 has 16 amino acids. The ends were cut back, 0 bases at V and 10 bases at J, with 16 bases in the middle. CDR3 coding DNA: TGTGCCACCAGCAGAGATAGTACAGGAGCAGGGTCACCCCTCCACTTT. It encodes CATSRDSTGAGSPLHF.

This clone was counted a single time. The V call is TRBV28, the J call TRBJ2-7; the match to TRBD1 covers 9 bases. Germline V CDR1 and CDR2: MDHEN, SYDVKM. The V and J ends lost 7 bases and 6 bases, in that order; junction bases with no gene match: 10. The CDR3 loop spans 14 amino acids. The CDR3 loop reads CASKPGTGLGEQYF. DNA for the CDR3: TGTGCCAGCAAACCCGGGACAGGGTTGGGCGAGCAGTACTTC.

The CDR3 is CASSLGTREETQYF. The CDR3 DNA reads TGCGCCAGCAGCTTGGGGACAAGAGAAGAGACCCAGTACTTC. This chain links TRBV5-1 with TRBJ2-5; D is possibly TRBD1 (5 bases). Trimming shortened V by 0 bases and J by 3 bases, and 9 bases separated the two germline ends. Germline V CDR1 and CDR2: SGHRS, YFSETQ. CDR3 length equals 14 residues.

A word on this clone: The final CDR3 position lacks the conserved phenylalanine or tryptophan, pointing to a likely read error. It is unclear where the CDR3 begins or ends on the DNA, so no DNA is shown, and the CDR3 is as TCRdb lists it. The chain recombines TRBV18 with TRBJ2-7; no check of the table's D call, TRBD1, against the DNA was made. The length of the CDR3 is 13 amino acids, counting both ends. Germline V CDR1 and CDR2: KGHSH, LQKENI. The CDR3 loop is CASSPGSQAHPFI.

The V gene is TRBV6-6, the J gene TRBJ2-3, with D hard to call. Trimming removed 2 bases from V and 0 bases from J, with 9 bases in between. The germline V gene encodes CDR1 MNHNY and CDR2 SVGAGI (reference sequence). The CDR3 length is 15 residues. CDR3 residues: CASSYPGSSTDTQYF. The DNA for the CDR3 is TGTGCCAGCAGTTACCCCGGTTCTAGCACAGATACGCAGTATTTT.

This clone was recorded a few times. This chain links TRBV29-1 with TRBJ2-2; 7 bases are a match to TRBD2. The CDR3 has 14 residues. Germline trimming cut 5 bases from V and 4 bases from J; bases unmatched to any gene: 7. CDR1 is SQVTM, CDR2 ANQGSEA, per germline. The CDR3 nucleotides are TGCAGCGTTCGGGCGGGAGCAGGCACCGGGGAGCTGTTTTTT. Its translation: CSVRAGAGTGELFF.

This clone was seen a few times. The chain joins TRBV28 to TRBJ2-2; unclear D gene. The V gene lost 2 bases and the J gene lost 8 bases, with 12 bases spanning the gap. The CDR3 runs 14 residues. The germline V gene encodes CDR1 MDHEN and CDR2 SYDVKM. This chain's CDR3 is CASSLNAGGGELFF. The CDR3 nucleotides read TGTGCCAGCAGTTTAAACGCTGGTGGGGGGGAGCTGTTTTTT.